The 6 T cell receptor beta chains below come from one sample, sequenced in a study of T-cell reconstitution after alpha-beta-depleted transplantation in children (dated by TCRdb to the mid-2010s). The treatment or condition label of this sample denotes: allogeneic hematopoietic cell transplantation with graft depleted of TCRalphabeta T cells and CD19 B cells. The library was prepared using PCR. For sequencing, an Illumina HiSeq 2500 was employed. Molecular barcoding was employed in the preparation of TCR libraries, with unique molecular identifiers being used to normalize TCRbeta repertoire quantification. Clones were called with MiXCR by TCRdb after fastp trimmed the public reads at Q25, and only in-frame beta chains were retained. Each CDR3 protein gets just one entry, which takes the most common genes and DNA from the rows behind it. This sample comprises roughly 100,000 distinct CDR3 sequences, under 9% of them detected only once. The top ten clonotypes cover about a sixth of the sample.

Material: PBMCs, obtained before TCRalphabeta/CD19-depleted stem cell transplant. Source of these receptors: a boy aged 2-9 years with acute lymphoblastic leukemia, due to receive a stem cell transplant.

The genes are TRBV6-5 and TRBJ1-6; D is uncertain. The CDR3 is 18 residues long. Looked up from germline, CDR1 is MNHEY and CDR2 is SVGAGI. V lost 2 bases and J lost 0, with 14 bases in between. CDR3: CASSYPQEPGSYNSPLHF. The CDR3 region has the DNA TGTGCCAGCAGTTACCCCCAGGAGCCCGGCTCCTATAATTCACCCCTCCACTTT.

This clonotype was picked up many times. The V and J genes are TRBV7-8 and TRBJ2-7; D might be TRBD1 (6 bases). Germline V gene sequence: CDR1 SGHVS, CDR2 FQNEAQ. Deletions cut 5 bases from V and 3 bases from J, with 20 bases between. The length of the CDR3 is 16 residues. In DNA, the CDR3 is TGTGCCAGCAGCGTCACAGGGTCGGGTATGAGCTACGAGCAGTACTTC. As protein: CASSVTGSGMSYEQYF.

This clonotype was seen ten or more times. This chain links TRBV20-1 with TRBJ2-1; D is perhaps TRBD1 (5 bases). CDR1 and CDR2 from the germline V gene are DFQATT and SNEGSKA (reference sequence). V was cut by 6 bases and J by 6 bases, with 21 bases left in between. CDR3 size: 15 residues. The CDR3 loop reads CSAHPGPAPSNEQFF. The DNA for the CDR3 is TGCAGTGCCCACCCAGGGCCTGCGCCTTCCAATGAGCAGTTCTTC.

This clonotype was detected ten times or more. V is TRBV15 and J is TRBJ1-3, with D uncertain. Germline values: CDR1 LNHNV, CDR2 YYDKDF (reference sequence). The V gene lost 0 bases and the J gene lost 6 bases, with 6 bases spanning the gap. The CDR3 loop spans 13 amino acids. In DNA form, the CDR3 reads TGTGCCACCAGCAGAGACAGGCTAAACACCATATATTTT. This translates into CATSRDRLNTIYF.

V is TRBV20-1 and J is TRBJ2-7; 7 nucleotides align to TRBD2. Germline-derived CDR1 and CDR2 are DFQATT and SNEGSKA (reference sequence). After removal of 3 bases from V and 4 bases from J, the junction contained 6 bases not matched to a gene. The CDR3 sequence is 13 residues long. CDR3 loop: CSASPSGRYEQYF. The DNA of the CDR3 is TGCAGTGCTAGTCCTAGCGGAAGGTACGAGCAGTACTTC.

This clonotype was observed a handful of times. The chain couples TRBV7-8 to TRBJ1-5; TRBD1 agrees at 8 bases. This CDR3 comprises 15 residues. In germline, CDR1 is SGHVS, CDR2 FQNEAQ. V lost 5 bases and J lost 6; bases outside the gene matches: 9. CDR3 in DNA: TGTGCCAGCAGCCACGACAGGGGAGGGGGTCAGCCCCAGCATTTT. As protein: CASSHDRGGGQPQHF. The variable domain in full, with the rest retrieved from reference TRBV7-8 and TRBJ1-5, is GAGVSQSPRYKVAKRGQDVALRCDPISGHVSLFWYQQALGQGPEFLTYFQNEAQLDKSGLPSDRFFAERPEGSVSTLKIQRTQQEDSAVYLCASSHDRGGGQPQHFGDGTRLSIL.